A single sample is the source of the 29 T cell receptor beta chains below, sequenced in a study of CXCR3-negative and CXCR3-positive naive CD8 T cells (dated by TCRdb to the late 2010s). The reads were generated on a NextSeq 550. The Human TCR Profiling Kit (MiLaboratory) was used to prepare UMI-labeled 5' RACE TRB cDNA libraries. Each CDR3 protein sequence appears as one entry after TCRdb reprocessed the reads, and no DNA is included. Per the sample table, the count is over 50,000 distinct CDR3 sequences. Clones ranked in the top ten supply about 0.71% of the sample. These receptors' targets are unknown. Overall results and qualifications from the work: TRB CDR3s from CXCR3-positive naive cells showed higher hydrophobicity (lower Kidera factor 4), lower energy, and higher strength and volume indices than CXCR3-negative naive cells.

The sample was naive CXCR3+ CD8+ T cells from blood. Explained via the paper, the cell subset or site label denotes: CD45RO-CCR7+CD27+CD95- naive CD8+ T cells expressing CXCR3 (TNR3+). These receptors all stem from a human donor in good health. Some clones in this sample may be carry-over from other donors' samples.

The CDR3 protein is CASSQDFPETATDTQYF. The chain links TRBV4-3 to TRBJ2-3; there is no DNA to check the TCRdb D call of TRBD1. There are 17 residues in the CDR3. Germline V lookup: CDR1 LGHNA, CDR2 YSLEER.

V usage is TRBV30 and J usage is TRBJ1-2. The CDR3 extends over 13 amino acids. Germline V gives CDR1 GTSNPN, CDR2 SVGIG (reference sequence). The CDR3 is CAWSVESDYGYTF. Based on the CDR3 plus reference TRBV30 and TRBJ1-2, the full variable domain is SQTIHQWPATLVQPVGSPLSLECTVEGTSNPNLYWYRQAAGRGLQLLFYSVGIGQISSEVPQNLSASRPQDRQFILSSKKLLLSDSGFYLCAWSVESDYGYTFGSGTRLTVV.

The chain joins TRBV6-5 to TRBJ2-5; TCRdb lists TRBD2, though no DNA is available to test this call. The germline V gene encodes CDR1 MNHEY and CDR2 SVGAGI. The CDR3 has 17 amino acids. The CDR3 sequence is CASSYSPPGLAEETQYF.

The CDR3: CSVERLGQGTDTQYF. The genes are TRBV29-1 and TRBJ2-3; the D call of TRBD1 rests on TCRdb alone, since no DNA is present to check it. This CDR3 region has 15 residues. Per germline, CDR1 SQVTM and CDR2 ANQGSEA.

J is TRBJ2-1 and V is TRBV12-3 or TRBV12-4; TCRdb returns TRBD1, unconfirmable since there is no DNA. This CDR3 region has 15 residues. The CDR3 loop reads CASTQTGIFYNEQFF.

The V call is TRBV6-2 or TRBV6-3, the J call TRBJ1-1; TCRdb picks TRBD1, but there is no DNA to check that call. The CDR3 spans 14 residues. Germline CDR1 is MNHEY and CDR2 is SVGEGT. CDR3 protein: CASSMPGMGTEAFF.

The rearrangement uses TRBV12-3 or TRBV12-4 and TRBJ2-7; TCRdb's D call of TRBD2 is untestable without DNA. The CDR3 is 15 residues long. The chain's CDR3 is CASRRDSALYYEQYF.

V and J are TRBV27 and TRBJ1-2; TCRdb's D call, TRBD1, is unchecked because there is no DNA. The germline V gene encodes CDR1 MNHEY and CDR2 SMNVEV (reference sequence). This CDR3 is 13 amino acids long. The CDR3 is CASSLSGRGGDTF.

The chain uses TRBV20-1 and TRBJ1-1; the TCRdb D gene call, TRBD1, has no DNA to confirm it. Per the germline V gene, CDR1 is DFQATT and CDR2 is SNEGSKA (reference sequence). This CDR3 contains 14 residues. CDR3 amino acids: CSASPGGPRTEAFF.

The V call is TRBV27, the J call TRBJ2-2. Germline-derived CDR1 and CDR2 are MNHEY and SMNVEV (reference sequence). The CDR3 length is 15 residues. The CDR3 protein is CASSLQPSNTGELFF.

The J gene is TRBJ2-5, the V gene TRBV7-3; there is no DNA to check the TCRdb D call of TRBD2. The length of the CDR3 is 15 residues. Germline V CDR1 and CDR2: SGHTA, FQGTGA. The chain's CDR3 is CASKQSGGIQETQYF.

CDR3 protein: CASSLLGDTGELFF. The chain uses TRBV7-7 and TRBJ2-2; the D call of TRBD2 rests on TCRdb alone, since no DNA is present to check it. The length of the CDR3 is 14 residues. Germline CDR1 and CDR2: SSHAT and FNYEAQ (reference sequence).

The rearrangement uses TRBV2 and TRBJ2-5; TCRdb designates TRBD2, a call that cannot be tested without DNA. The CDR3 sequence is 15 residues long. Looked up from germline, CDR1 is SNHLY and CDR2 is FYNNEI. The chain's CDR3 is CASRTTSGTQETQYF.

The rearrangement uses TRBV29-1 and TRBJ2-5. This CDR3 has 14 amino acids. Germline loops: CDR1 SQVTM, CDR2 ANQGSEA. The CDR3 sequence is CSVLATEFQETQYF.

This chain joins TRBV6-2 or TRBV6-3 and TRBJ2-1; TCRdb picks TRBD2, but there is no DNA to check that call. CDR3 length equals 17 residues. Looked up from germline, CDR1 is MNHEY and CDR2 is SVGEGT. This CDR3 reads CASSYPLLAGAVNEQFF.

This rearrangement joins TRBV5-1 to TRBJ1-1. The germline V gene has CDR1 SGHRS and CDR2 YFSETQ. The CDR3 sequence is 13 residues long. CDR3 residues: CASSLEQNTEAFF. Together with reference TRBV5-1 and TRBJ1-1, the CDR3 gives the full variable domain: KAGVTQTPRYLIKTRGQQVTLSCSPISGHRSVSWYQQTPGQGLQFLFEYFSETQRNKGNFPGRFSGRQFSNSRSEMNVSTLELGDSALYLCASSLEQNTEAFFGQGTRLTVV.

This rearrangement joins TRBV19 to TRBJ2-7. The germline V gene encodes CDR1 LNHDA and CDR2 SQIVND (reference sequence). The CDR3 length is 13 residues. CDR3 protein: CASSIHGSYEQYF.

The chain carries TRBV20-1 and TRBJ2-5; TCRdb returns TRBD1, unconfirmable since there is no DNA. Germline V CDR1 and CDR2: DFQATT, SNEGSKA (reference sequence). The CDR3 covers 14 residues. The CDR3 sequence: CSARGGTVTETQYF.

V is TRBV28 and J is TRBJ2-7; with no DNA, the TCRdb D assignment of TRBD1 cannot be verified. The CDR3 extends over 16 amino acids. Germline V CDR1 and CDR2: MDHEN, SYDVKM. The CDR3 here is CASSLPADTISYEQYF.

The chain joins TRBV14 to TRBJ2-1; TCRdb's D call of TRBD2 is untestable without DNA. The CDR3 sequence is 16 residues long. CDR1 SGHDN and CDR2 FVKESK come from the germline V gene. This CDR3 is CASSQFGSGGVHEQIF.

The chain joins TRBV7-9 to TRBJ2-7; the TRBD1 assignment by TCRdb is unverifiable without DNA. This CDR3 is built from 14 residues. Germline V gives CDR1 SEHNR, CDR2 FQNEAQ (reference sequence). The CDR3 sequence is CASSSQQGAYEQYF.

The chain uses TRBV5-1 and TRBJ2-1. Germline assignment: CDR1 SGHRS and CDR2 YFSETQ. The CDR3 runs to 14 residues. The CDR3 reads CASSYRSGYNEQFF.

The chain recombines TRBV5-1 with TRBJ2-3; the TCRdb call, TRBD1, lacks DNA for checking. The CDR3 is made up of 13 amino acids. Germline V gene lookup returns CDR1 SGHRS and CDR2 YFSETQ. The CDR3: CASTPGWGDTQYF.

V usage is TRBV13 and J usage is TRBJ1-2. The CDR3 runs 15 residues. The V gene's germline CDR1 is PRHDT and CDR2 FYEKMQ (reference sequence). CDR3 sequence: CASSSTEDPTYGYTF.

The chain is built from TRBV9 and TRBJ2-7. CDR3 length: 11 amino acids. Germline V CDR1 and CDR2: SGDLS, YYNGEE. The CDR3 here is CASSVGHEQYF.

This chain links TRBV29-1 with TRBJ2-1. This CDR3 is 14 amino acids long. Per germline, CDR1 SQVTM and CDR2 ANQGSEA. CDR3 residues: CSVEKDLSYNEQFF.

This chain uses TRBV28 with TRBJ2-2; the D call from TCRdb, TRBD2, cannot be confirmed without DNA. This CDR3 contains 17 residues. Germline CDR1 MDHEN, CDR2 SYDVKM. Here the CDR3 reads CASSQNYRTDNTGELFF.

V gene TRBV7-3 combines with J gene TRBJ2-1; TCRdb lists TRBD1, though no DNA is available to test this call. CDR3 length: 13 residues. The germline CDR1 and CDR2 sequences are SGHTA and FQGTGA. The CDR3 region is CASSLLGHNEQFF.

The chain carries TRBV23-1 and TRBJ2-7. TRBV23-1 is flagged as an ORF with uncertain function. The CDR3 covers 15 residues. CDR3 in amino acids: CASSQSLDRHYEQYF.